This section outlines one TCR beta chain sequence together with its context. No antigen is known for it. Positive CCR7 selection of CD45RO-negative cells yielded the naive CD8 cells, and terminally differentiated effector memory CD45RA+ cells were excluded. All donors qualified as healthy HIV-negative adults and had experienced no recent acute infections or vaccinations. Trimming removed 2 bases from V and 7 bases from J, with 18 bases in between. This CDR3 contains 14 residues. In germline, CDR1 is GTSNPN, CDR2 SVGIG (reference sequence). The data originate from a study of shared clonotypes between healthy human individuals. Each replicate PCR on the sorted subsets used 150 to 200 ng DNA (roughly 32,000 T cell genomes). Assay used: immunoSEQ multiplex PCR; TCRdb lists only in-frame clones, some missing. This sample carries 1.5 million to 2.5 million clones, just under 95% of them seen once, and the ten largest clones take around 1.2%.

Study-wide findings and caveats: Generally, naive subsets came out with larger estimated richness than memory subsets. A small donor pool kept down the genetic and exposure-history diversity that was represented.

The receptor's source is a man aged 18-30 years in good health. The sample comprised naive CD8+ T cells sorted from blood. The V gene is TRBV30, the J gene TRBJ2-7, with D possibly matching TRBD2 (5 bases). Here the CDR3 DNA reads TGTGCCTGGAGTTGGGAAGACACCTCGGGGGAGCAGTACTTC. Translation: CAWSWEDTSGEQYF.